The next 3 T cell receptor beta chains were all read from a single sample in a study of blood T cell repertoires in COVID-19 (dated by TCRdb to about 2020). Libraries were prepared through the immunoSEQ multiplex PCR assay. The table comes from immuneACCESS by way of TCRdb, which keeps in-frame sequences with V and J called. Part of the clones is missing from these tables; in studies checked, under half for an unresolved V gene and the rest for unknown reasons. The sample includes about 220,000 clones, with roughly 86% observed a single time. The top ten constitute about 3% of the sample. The specimen sequenced was peripheral blood. Receptor source: a young woman who had recovered from COVID-19.

A few counts support this clone. The chain carries TRBV9 and TRBJ1-3; D remains unclear. From germline, CDR1 is SGDLS and CDR2 YYNGEE. The CDR3 sequence is 14 residues long. The V gene lost 0 bases and the J gene lost 3 bases, with 7 bases spanning the gap. CDR3 DNA: TGTGCCAGCAGCGTAGGAGGTATTGGAAACACCATATATTTT. This encodes CASSVGGIGNTIYF.

This clone was picked up many times. The chain is built from TRBV25-1 and TRBJ2-1, with D tentatively TRBD1 (6 bases). The CDR3 covers 15 residues. From germline, CDR1 is MGHDK and CDR2 SYGVNS. Trimming removed 4 bases from V and 5 bases from J, with 15 bases in between. The CDR3 region has the DNA TGTGCCAGCAGTGCCCAGGGGCTCAAGAACAATGAGCAGTTCTTC. Its protein product is CASSAQGLKNNEQFF.

The sample holds a few counts of this clone. This rearrangement joins TRBV20-1 to TRBJ1-5; D is possibly TRBD1 (6 bases). CDR3 size: 14 residues. The V end was cut by 3 bases, the J end by 6 bases, with 15 bases between. In germline, CDR1 is DFQATT, CDR2 SNEGSKA (reference sequence). The CDR3 spells CSASAGGGGQPQHF. The CDR3 region has the DNA TGCAGTGCTAGTGCTGGGGGGGGCGGTCAGCCCCAGCATTTT.